This entry is about one T cell receptor beta chain. In germline, CDR1 is LNHDA, CDR2 SQIVND (reference sequence). The V segment lost 10 bases and the J segment 5 bases; nucleotides outside the gene matches: 6. CDR3 size: 13 residues. The data are from a study of blood T cell repertoires in COVID-19. Overall study: Italy, Spain and the United States were the sources of the convalescent and acute COVID-19 samples. PBMCs, B-cell-depleted T cells, or T cells were the source of the cDNA or gDNA that made up the material.

Under the authors' procedure: Amplification with reference gene primers provided the estimates of nucleated cell counts. TCRdb keeps only in-frame clones here, not all; method: immunoSEQ multiplex PCR. D and trimming come from the DNA, and the V and J calls and clone size come from that table. Among about 73,000 clones listed, about 80% were seen once. This sequence was found in a human donor in a cohort sampled during active COVID-19. The sequenced sample was peripheral blood. V gene TRBV19 combines with J gene TRBJ1-2; TRBD1 matches 11 bases. CDR3 nucleotide sequence: TGTGCCACTCGGGACAGGGGGACTTATGGCTACACCTTC. The encoded protein is CATRDRGTYGYTF.